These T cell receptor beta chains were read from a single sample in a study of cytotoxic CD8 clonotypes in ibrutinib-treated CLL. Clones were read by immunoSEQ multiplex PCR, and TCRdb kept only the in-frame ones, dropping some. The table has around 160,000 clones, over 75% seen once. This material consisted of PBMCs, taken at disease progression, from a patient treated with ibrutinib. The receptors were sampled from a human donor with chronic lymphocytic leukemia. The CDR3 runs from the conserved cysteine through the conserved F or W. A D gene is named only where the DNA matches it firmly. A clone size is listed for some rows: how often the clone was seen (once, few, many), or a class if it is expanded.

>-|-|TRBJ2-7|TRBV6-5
TGTGCCAGCAGTGCTTATGATCGGTCCTACGAGCAGTACTTC
CASSAYDRSYEQYF
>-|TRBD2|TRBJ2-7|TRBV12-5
TGTGCTAGTGGTTTGGTACGTCCGGGAGGTCCCGAGCAGTACTTC
CASGLVRPGGPEQYF
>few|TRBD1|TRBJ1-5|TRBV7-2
TGTGCCAGCAGCTTAACCCCCAGGGGGCGAGCTCAGCCCCAGCATTTT
CASSLTPRGRAQPQHF
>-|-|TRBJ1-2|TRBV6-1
TGTGCCAGCAGTGACGGATCTGGGGCAGGGCTTTTTTTATATGGCTACACCTTC
CASSDGSGAGLFLYGYTF
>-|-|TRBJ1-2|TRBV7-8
TGTGCCAGCAGCTTATCGGGTAATGCGGGCTACACCTTC
CASSLSGNAGYTF
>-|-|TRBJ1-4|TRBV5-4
TGTGCCAGCAGCTACCTACGGGGGGGGCAGGATGAAAAACTGTTTTTT
CASSYLRGGQDEKLFF
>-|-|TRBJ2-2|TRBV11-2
TGTGCCAGCACCAACATCAGGGAGAACACCGGGGAGCTGTTTTTT
CASTNIRENTGELFF
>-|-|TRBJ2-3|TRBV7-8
TGTGCCAGCAGCTTTCTGTCTAGCACAGATACGCAGTATTTT
CASSFLSSTDTQYF
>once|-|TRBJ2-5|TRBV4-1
TGCGCCAGCAGCCAAGTCGTCAGAGTCCAAGAGACCCAGTACTTC
CASSQVVRVQETQYF
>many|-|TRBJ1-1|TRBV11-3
TGTGCCAGCAGCTCCAGTAAGCCGAACACTGAAGCTTTCTTT
CASSSSKPNTEAFF
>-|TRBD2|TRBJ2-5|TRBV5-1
TGCGCCAGCAGCTTGGCCGGGGGGAGCGCCCAGTACTTC
CASSLAGGSAQYF
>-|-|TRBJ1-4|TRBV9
TGTGCCAGCAGCGTAGGCGGAGGGACCGAAAAACTGTTTTTT
CASSVGGGTEKLFF
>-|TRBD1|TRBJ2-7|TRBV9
TGTGCCAGCAGCGTCTCCACGGGACAGGGCTTTTACGAGCAGTACTTC
CASSVSTGQGFYEQYF
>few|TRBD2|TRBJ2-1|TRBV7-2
TGTGCCAGCAGCTCGATAGCGGGCGTCTACAATGAGCAGTTCTTC
CASSSIAGVYNEQFF
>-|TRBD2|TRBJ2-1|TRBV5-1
TGCGCCAGCAGCTTACCGGGACTAGCGGGACTTAATGAGCAGTTCTTC
CASSLPGLAGLNEQFF
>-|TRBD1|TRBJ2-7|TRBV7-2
TGTGCCAGCAGCTTATGGGGACAGGGGACCTACGAGCAGTACTTC
CASSLWGQGTYEQYF
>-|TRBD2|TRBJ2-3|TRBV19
TGTGCCAGTAGTATAGGCCTAGCGGCTTTGGGAGATACGCAGTATTTT
CASSIGLAALGDTQYF
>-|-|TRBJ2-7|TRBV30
TGTGCCTGGATGGAAGGAGGGGTTGAGCAGTACTTC
CAWMEGGVEQYF
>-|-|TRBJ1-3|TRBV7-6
TGTGCCAGCAGCCCCGTAATGGGGGTAGATCTCCTCTCTGGAAACACCATATATTTT
CASSPVMGVDLLSGNTIYF
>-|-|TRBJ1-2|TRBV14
TGTGCCAGCAGCCAAGATAACTTCCTGGGTGGCTACACCTTC
CASSQDNFLGGYTF
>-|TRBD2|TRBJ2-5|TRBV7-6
TGTGCCAGCAGCTTAGTAGTCCTAGCGGGATCAGAGACCCAGTACTTC
CASSLVVLAGSETQYF
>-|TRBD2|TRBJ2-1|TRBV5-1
TGCGCCAGCAGCTTGACCGGTACTAGCGCAAACAATGAGCAGTTCTTC
CASSLTGTSANNEQFF
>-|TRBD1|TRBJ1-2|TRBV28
TGTGCCAGCAGTTTAATCAATTTAGGACAGGGGGATGGCTACACCTTC
CASSLINLGQGDGYTF
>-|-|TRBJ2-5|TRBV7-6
TGTGCCAGCAGCCGCTCCCAAGAGACCCAGTACTTC
CASSRSQETQYF
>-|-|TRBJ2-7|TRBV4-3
TGCGCCAGCAGCCAAGACTTCGCTTCCTACGAGCAGTACTTC
CASSQDFASYEQYF
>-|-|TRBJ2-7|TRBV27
TGTGCCAGCAGACTAGGGTTCGGCGAGCAGTACTTC
CASRLGFGEQYF
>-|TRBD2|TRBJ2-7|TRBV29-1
TGCAGCGTAGCGACTAGCGGGAGTTTCAACGAGCAGTACTTC
CSVATSGSFNEQYF
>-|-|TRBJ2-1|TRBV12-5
TGTGCTAGTGGTTTTATGGGGAAAAGCTCCTACAATGAGCAGTTCTTC
CASGFMGKSSYNEQFF
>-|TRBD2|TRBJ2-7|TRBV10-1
TGCGCCAGCAGTGACCAAGGACTAGCGGGAGGCTCCTACGAGCAGTACTTC
CASSDQGLAGGSYEQYF
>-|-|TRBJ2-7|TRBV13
TGTGCCAGCAGCCTTAAACTAGCCCACGAGCAGTACTTC
CASSLKLAHEQYF
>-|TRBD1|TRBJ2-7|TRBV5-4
TGTGCCAGCAGCACGGGACAGGCGCTCGCCTACGAGCAGTACTTC
CASSTGQALAYEQYF
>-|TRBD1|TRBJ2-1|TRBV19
TGTGCCAGTAGTACCCGGGACAGGGGGCGACACAATGAGCAGTTCTTC
CASSTRDRGRHNEQFF
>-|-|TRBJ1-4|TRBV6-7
TGTGCCAGCAGTTATAATTCGGTTGCGGCAACAGATGAAAAACTGTTTTTT
CASSYNSVAATDEKLFF
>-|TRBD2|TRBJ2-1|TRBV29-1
TGCAGCGTTGGTGATAGCGGGAGTAGGGATGAGCAGTTCTTC
CSVGDSGSRDEQFF
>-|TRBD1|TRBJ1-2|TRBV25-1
TGTGCCAGCAGTGTAGGGACAGGGGGAGGCTACACCTTC
CASSVGTGGGYTF
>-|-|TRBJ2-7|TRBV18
TGTGCCAGCTCACCGAGACGACCAACGGGCGGAGTGGAGCAGTACTTC
CASSPRRPTGGVEQYF
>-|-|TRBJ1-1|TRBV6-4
TGTGCCAGCAGTGACTCGGATCAGGGCACTGAAGCTTTCTTT
CASSDSDQGTEAFF
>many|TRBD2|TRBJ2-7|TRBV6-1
TGTGCCAGCACCGAGGGGGGACTAGCGGTCTACGAGCAGTACTTC
CASTEGGLAVYEQYF
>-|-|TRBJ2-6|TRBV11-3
TGTGCCAGCAGCTTAGGAGCTAGCTCTGGGGCCAACGTCCTGACTTTC
CASSLGASSGANVLTF
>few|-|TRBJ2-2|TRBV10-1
TGCGCCAGCAGTGGTTCGTGGTACGGGGAGCTGTTTTTT
CASSGSWYGELFF
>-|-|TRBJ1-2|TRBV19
TGTGCCAGTAGTGGACCAGGGAAATTTCTTAACTATGGCTACACCTTC
CASSGPGKFLNYGYTF
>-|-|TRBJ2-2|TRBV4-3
TGCGCCAGCAACCAAGTAACACAGTTCAACACCGGGGAGCTGTTTTTT
CASNQVTQFNTGELFF
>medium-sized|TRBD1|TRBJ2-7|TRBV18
TGTGCCAGCTCATCCATACAGGGGGGAAACGAGCAGTACTTC
CASSSIQGGNEQYF
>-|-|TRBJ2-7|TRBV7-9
TGTGCCAGCAGCTCATTACGGACCAGGGGAGAGCAGTACTTC
CASSSLRTRGEQYF
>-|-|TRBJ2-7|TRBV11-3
TGTGCCAGCAGCCCGACCCTCCTATCGTCCTACGAGCAGTACTTC
CASSPTLLSSYEQYF
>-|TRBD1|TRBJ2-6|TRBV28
TGTGCCAGCAGGCCGGGGCAGGGGGCACGCGGGGCCAACGTCCTGACTTTC
CASRPGQGARGANVLTF
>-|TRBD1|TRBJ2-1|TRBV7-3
TGTGCCAGCAGCCTAGGGACAGGGCCGTACAATGAGCAGTTCTTC
CASSLGTGPYNEQFF
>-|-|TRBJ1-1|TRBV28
TGTGCCAGCAGTTTACGGACAGATCTTCCGAGAACTGAAGCTTTCTTT
CASSLRTDLPRTEAFF
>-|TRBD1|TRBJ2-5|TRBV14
TGTGCCAGCGGGACAGGGACCAAGACCCAGTACTTC
CASGTGTKTQYF
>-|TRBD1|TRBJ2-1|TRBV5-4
TGTGCCAGCAGCCTGGGACAGGGGGTAGTGCTTGAGCAGTTCTTC
CASSLGQGVVLEQFF
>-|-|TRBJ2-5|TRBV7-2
TGTGCCAGCAGCTCGACTTGGGGGCTTGAATCGGAGACCCAGTACTTC
CASSSTWGLESETQYF
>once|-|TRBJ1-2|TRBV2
TGTGCCAGCAGTCAGAGCATGAGAAACTATGGCTACACCTTC
CASSQSMRNYGYTF